This T cell receptor beta chain emerged from a study of T cell responses to AZD1222 COVID-19 vaccine. The study, taken as a whole, reports: Donors, mostly white British, included more females; clonal diversity was possibly underestimated. Mapped onto spike, vaccine-associated CD4 TCRs spanned it and were dominant at 160-218 and 743-854. Spike-specific TCR breadth and depth were elevated following two AZD1222 doses.

Germline assignment: CDR1 LGHNA and CDR2 YSLEER. CDR3 size: 15 residues. V was cut by 0 bases and J by 1 base, with 4 bases left in between. A word on this clone: Its antigen remains unidentified.

The assay was immunoSEQ multiplex PCR, and TCRdb's table has in-frame clones only and misses some. Altogether 66,000 or so clones are present, 79% being singletons, with the ten largest covering approximately 20%. The chain couples TRBV4-3 to TRBJ2-6; D gene uncertain. This receptor was obtained from an adult in good health. The source was peripheral blood, collected on day 0 of MenACWY control vaccination. CDR3 sequence (DNA): TGCGCCAGCAGCCAAGAAAGGTCTGGGGCCAACGTCCTGACTTTC. This translates into CASSQERSGANVLTF.